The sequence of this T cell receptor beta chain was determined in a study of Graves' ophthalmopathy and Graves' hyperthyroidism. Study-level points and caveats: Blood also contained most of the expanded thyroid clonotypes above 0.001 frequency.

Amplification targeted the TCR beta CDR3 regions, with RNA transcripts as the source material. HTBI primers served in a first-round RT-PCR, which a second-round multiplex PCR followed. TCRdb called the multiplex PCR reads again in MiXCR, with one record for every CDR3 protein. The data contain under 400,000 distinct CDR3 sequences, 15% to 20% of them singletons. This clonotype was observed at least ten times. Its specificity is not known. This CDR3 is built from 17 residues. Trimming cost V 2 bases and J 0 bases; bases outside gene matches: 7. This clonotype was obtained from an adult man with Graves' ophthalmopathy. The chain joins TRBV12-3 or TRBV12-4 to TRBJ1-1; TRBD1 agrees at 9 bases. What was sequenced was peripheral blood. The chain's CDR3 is CASSLFGTGSLNTEAFF. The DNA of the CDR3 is TGTGCCAGCAGTTTATTTGGGACAGGGAGCCTGAACACTGAAGCTTTCTTT.